The rows below give T cell receptor beta chains drawn from one sample of a study of blood T cell repertoires in COVID-19. Data came from immunoSEQ multiplex PCR; TCRdb stores just in-frame clones and leaves some out. There are around 260,000 clones in the sample; about 89% occur only once, and approximately 0.94% lies in the top ten. The sample was peripheral blood. All receptors derive from a woman in her thirties or forties who had recovered from COVID-19. Each CDR3 is given with its conserved first and last residue. The D gene is left open where the match is weak. Expanded clones get a size class; other rows say once, few or many, or leave the size out.

>TRBV2|TRBD1|.|TRBJ2-7
CASRPGQSYEQYF
TGTGCCAGCAGACCGGGACAGTCCTACGAGCAGTACTTC
>TRBV27|TRBD2|.|TRBJ2-1
CASSLLGLADNEQFF
TGTGCCAGCAGTTTATTGGGACTAGCGGACAATGAGCAGTTCTTC
>TRBV19|.|.|TRBJ1-1
CASTPRRTGLGTEAFF
TGTGCCAGTACCCCTCGGCGCACAGGGCTGGGAACTGAAGCTTTCTTT
>TRBV9|TRBD2|.|TRBJ2-2
CASGNGTSGTFRLFPLNTGELFF
TGTGCCAGCGGAAACGGGACTAGCGGTACGTTTAGACTATTTCCTCTGAACACCGGGGAGCTGTTTTTT
>TRBV9|TRBD1|.|TRBJ2-1
CASSARQGEYNEQFF
TGTGCCAGCAGCGCCCGACAGGGGGAATACAATGAGCAGTTCTTC
>TRBV7-8|TRBD1|.|TRBJ1-5
CASSASFPDRGRNQPQHF
TGTGCCAGCAGCGCTAGTTTCCCCGACAGGGGTCGCAATCAGCCCCAGCATTTT
>TRBV11-1|.|.|TRBJ1-2
CASSPGVGGYGYTF
TGTGCCAGCAGCCCCGGGGTGGGCGGCTATGGCTACACCTTC
>TRBV11-3|.|.|TRBJ2-7
CASSSRDLWGYEQYF
TGTGCCAGCAGCTCGCGGGACCTCTGGGGGTACGAGCAGTACTTC
>TRBV28|.|.|TRBJ1-3
CASQFGNTIYF
TGTGCCAGTCAATTTGGAAACACCATATATTTT
>TRBV25-1|.|.|TRBJ1-1
CASRSWGGRGTEAFF
TGTGCCAGCAGGTCATGGGGGGGCAGGGGTACTGAAGCTTTCTTT
>TRBV11-3|.|once|TRBJ1-2
CASSLSPGNYGYTF
TGTGCCAGCAGCCTTTCTCCCGGTAACTATGGCTACACCTTC
>TRBV30|TRBD1|.|TRBJ1-5
CAWSVGTGSNQPQHF
TGTGCCTGGAGTGTCGGGACAGGGAGCAATCAGCCCCAGCATTTT
>TRBV6-6|TRBD1|.|TRBJ1-6
CASSWGQGTSPLHF
TGTGCCAGCAGTTGGGGACAGGGGACTTCACCCCTCCACTTT
>TRBV10-3|.|.|TRBJ1-1
CAPEILQGGRTEAFF
TGTGCCCCTGAGATTTTACAGGGAGGGAGGACTGAAGCTTTCTTT
>TRBV2|.|.|TRBJ2-3
CASSAAGPLVDTQYF
TGTGCCAGCAGTGCCGCCGGTCCTTTAGTAGATACGCAGTATTTT
>TRBV20-1|.|.|TRBJ1-2
CSARQNYGYTF
TGCAGTGCCAGACAGAACTATGGCTACACCTTC
>TRBV27|TRBD2|.|TRBJ2-2
CASSSLTLAGANTGELFF
TGTGCCAGCAGTTCCCTCACACTAGCGGGAGCGAACACCGGGGAGCTGTTTTTT
>TRBV18|TRBD1|.|TRBJ2-3
CASSPTGAQDTQYF
TGTGCCAGCTCACCTACAGGGGCGCAGGATACGCAGTATTTT
>TRBV10-3|TRBD2|.|TRBJ2-1
CAISAQGTSGNEQFF
TGTGCCATCAGTGCCCAGGGGACTAGCGGGAATGAGCAGTTCTTC
>TRBV7-2|.|.|TRBJ2-1
CASSLVVSRVPTYNEQFF
TGTGCCAGCAGCCTGGTGGTAAGTCGGGTACCTACTTACAATGAGCAGTTCTTC
>TRBV21-1|.|.|TRBJ2-1
CASSKVLASSSLLVHNEQFF
TGTGCCAGCAGCAAAGTTTTAGCCTCGTCCTCCCTCTTGGTACACAATGAGCAGTTCTTC
>TRBV29-1|.|.|TRBJ2-7
CSVEGGGTGTSVYEQYF
TGCAGCGTTGAAGGGGGGGGGACCGGGACATCCGTATACGAGCAGTACTTC
>TRBV3-1/TRBV3-2|TRBD1|.|TRBJ2-5
CASSPPHGDRGQETQYF
TGTGCCAGCAGCCCGCCCCACGGGGACAGGGGCCAAGAGACCCAGTACTTC
>TRBV9|TRBD2|.|TRBJ2-2
CASSDSGTVVRTGTGELFF
TGTGCCAGCAGCGATAGCGGGACGGTAGTTCGAACGGGCACCGGGGAGCTGTTTTTT
>TRBV2|TRBD2|.|TRBJ2-7
CASRRAGPTSGISNEQYF
TGTGCCAGCAGGAGGGCAGGGCCGACTAGCGGGATTTCGAACGAGCAGTACTTC
>TRBV11-2|TRBD1|.|TRBJ1-6
CASSPTQFTGVGPNSPLHF
TGTGCCAGCAGCCCCACCCAGTTTACAGGGGTCGGGCCTAATTCACCCCTCCACTTT
>TRBV2|.|.|TRBJ1-2
CASRSAPNYGYTF
TGTGCCAGCAGGAGCGCACCTAACTATGGCTACACCTTC
>TRBV7-3|.|once|TRBJ1-2
CASSLNTGQDGYTF
TGTGCCAGCAGCTTAAATACAGGGCAGGATGGCTACACCTTC
>TRBV5-6|.|.|TRBJ2-7
CASSSQGFRPLEQYF
TGTGCCAGCAGCTCACAGGGATTTAGGCCCCTCGAGCAGTACTTC
>TRBV30|TRBD2|.|TRBJ2-5
CAWSPLASGQETQYF
TGTGCCTGGAGTCCCCTCGCTAGCGGTCAAGAGACCCAGTACTTC
>TRBV10-3|TRBD1|.|TRBJ2-3
CAITGEGTDTQYF
TGTGCCATTACAGGGGAAGGGACAGATACGCAGTATTTT
>TRBV19|.|.|TRBJ2-1
CASSIGGRGNEQFF
TGTGCCAGTAGTATAGGGGGGCGGGGGAATGAGCAGTTCTTC
>TRBV2|.|.|TRBJ1-1
CASSEAKTPGKAFF
TGTGCCAGCAGTGAGGCGAAGACCCCGGGAAAAGCTTTCTTT
>TRBV3-1/TRBV3-2|TRBD2|few|TRBJ2-1
CASSQAPDSGYNEQFF
TGTGCCAGCAGCCAAGCGCCGGATAGCGGGTACAATGAGCAGTTCTTC
>TRBV14|TRBD1|.|TRBJ1-3
CASSQRDRGNTIYF
TGTGCCAGCAGCCAGCGGGACAGAGGAAACACCATATATTTT
>TRBV2|TRBD1|.|TRBJ1-5
CASSDIGTGQRQPQHF
TGTGCCAGCAGCGACATTGGGACAGGTCAACGCCAGCCCCAGCATTTT
>TRBV27|.|.|TRBJ2-1
CASSILPRGNEQFF
TGTGCCAGCAGTATACTTCCGAGAGGGAATGAGCAGTTCTTC
>TRBV6-1|TRBD2|.|TRBJ2-3
CASSELGAGGPDTQYF
TGTGCCAGCAGTGAACTTGGCGCGGGAGGCCCAGATACGCAGTATTTT
>TRBV12-3/TRBV12-4|TRBD2|.|TRBJ2-1
CASSGLDPGQFF
TGTGCCAGCAGTGGACTAGATCCCGGGCAGTTCTTC
>TRBV2|.|.|TRBJ2-5
CASKRQTTYQETQYF
TGTGCCAGCAAACGTCAAACTACTTACCAAGAGACCCAGTACTTC
>TRBV7-8|TRBD2|.|TRBJ2-1
CASSRNPSGIYNEQFF
TGTGCCAGCAGCCGAAACCCCAGCGGGATCTACAATGAGCAGTTCTTC
>TRBV5-1|.|once|TRBJ2-1
CASTVGEVHNEQFF
TGCGCCAGCACCGTGGGGGAGGTACACAATGAGCAGTTCTTC
>TRBV5-5|TRBD1|.|TRBJ1-3
CASSFQGASGNTIYF
TGTGCCAGCAGCTTTCAGGGGGCTTCTGGAAACACCATATATTTT
>TRBV27|.|.|TRBJ2-3
CASSLYQPAGLFFRQYF
TGTGCCAGCAGTTTATACCAACCGGCGGGACTGTTTTTCCGGCAGTATTTT
>TRBV27|.|.|TRBJ1-2
CASSPTGPVRTNYGYTF
TGTGCCAGCAGCCCTACAGGGCCCGTTCGTACTAACTATGGCTACACCTTC
>TRBV6-5|TRBD1|.|TRBJ2-5
CASSYGLGGLGTQYF
TGTGCCAGCAGTTACGGTCTAGGGGGCCTGGGGACCCAGTACTTC
>TRBV6-6|TRBD1|.|TRBJ2-7
CASSYGSPGQSYEQYF
TGTGCCAGCAGTTACGGAAGTCCGGGACAGAGCTACGAGCAGTACTTC
>TRBV28|.|.|TRBJ1-2
CASSQDTYGYTF
TGTGCCAGCAGCCAGGACACGTATGGCTACACCTTC
>TRBV13|.|few|TRBJ1-3
CASSISPSGNTIYF
TGTGCCAGCAGCATTAGTCCCTCTGGAAACACCATATATTTT
>TRBV5-4|TRBD1|.|TRBJ2-7
CASSPDLGQGIGEQYF
TGTGCCAGCAGTCCTGACTTGGGACAGGGAATCGGCGAGCAGTACTTC
>TRBV27|TRBD2|.|TRBJ2-5
CASSFSGGVQETQYF
TGTGCCAGCAGTTTTTCGGGAGGCGTACAAGAGACCCAGTACTTC
>TRBV3-1/TRBV3-2|.|.|TRBJ2-5
CASSQAALVQTQYF
TGTGCCAGCAGCCAGGCCGCGCTAGTCCAGACCCAGTACTTC
>TRBV6-2/TRBV6-3|.|.|TRBJ1-4
CASSYPVNEKLFF
TGTGCCAGCAGTTACCCCGTTAATGAAAAACTGTTTTTT
>TRBV28|.|few|TRBJ1-1
CASTRRQYTEAFF
TGTGCCAGCACTAGGCGACAGTACACTGAAGCTTTCTTT
>TRBV3-1/TRBV3-2|.|.|TRBJ1-4
CASSHTGSLDEKLFF
TGTGCCAGCAGCCACACAGGCTCCCTTGATGAAAAACTGTTTTTT
>TRBV24-1|.|.|TRBJ2-5
CATSDFGGGQETQYF
TGTGCCACCAGTGATTTTGGCGGTGGCCAAGAGACCCAGTACTTC
>TRBV15|TRBD1|few|TRBJ1-5
CATSRGQGSQPQHF
TGTGCCACCAGCAGAGGACAGGGAAGTCAGCCCCAGCATTTT
>TRBV28|TRBD1|once|TRBJ1-2
CASTEGQGGDYGYTF
TGTGCCAGCACCGAAGGACAGGGGGGGGACTATGGCTACACCTTC
>TRBV10-3|.|.|TRBJ1-1
CATSIGDGSTEAFF
TGTGCCACAAGTATAGGGGATGGTAGCACTGAAGCTTTCTTT
>TRBV9|.|.|TRBJ1-1
CASSVDARARHTEAFF
TGTGCCAGCAGCGTAGATGCGAGGGCTAGGCACACTGAAGCTTTCTTT